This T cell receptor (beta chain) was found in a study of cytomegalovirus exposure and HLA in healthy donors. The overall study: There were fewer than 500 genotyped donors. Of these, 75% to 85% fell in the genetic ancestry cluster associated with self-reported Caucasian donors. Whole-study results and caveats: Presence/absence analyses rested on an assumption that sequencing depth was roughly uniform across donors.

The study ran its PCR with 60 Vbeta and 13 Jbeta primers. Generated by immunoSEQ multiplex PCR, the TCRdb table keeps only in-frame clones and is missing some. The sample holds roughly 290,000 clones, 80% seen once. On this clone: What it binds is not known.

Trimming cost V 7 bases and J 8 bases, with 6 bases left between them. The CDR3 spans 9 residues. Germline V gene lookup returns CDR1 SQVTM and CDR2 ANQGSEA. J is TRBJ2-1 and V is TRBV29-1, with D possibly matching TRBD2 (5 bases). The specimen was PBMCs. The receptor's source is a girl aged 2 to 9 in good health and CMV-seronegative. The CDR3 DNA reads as TGCAGCGCCGGGGATGAGCAGTTCTTC. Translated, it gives CSAGDEQFF.